Listed here are 8 T cell receptor beta chains from one sample, sequenced in a study of OX40 agonist ivuxolimab in advanced cancers. The table came from immunoSEQ multiplex PCR; TCRdb's copy has only in-frame clones and leaves some out. The sample lists roughly 64,000 clones, 80% to 85% occurring once. The specimen comprised CD4+ or CD8+ T cells sorted from blood, sampled in a trial of the OX40 agonist ivuxolimab. The source of these receptors is an adult with an advanced solid tumor such as melanoma, head and neck, liver or kidney cancer.

This chain uses TRBV7-2 with TRBJ2-3, with unresolved D. The CDR3 runs to 14 residues. Germline CDR1 is SGHTA and CDR2 is FQGNSA. V was trimmed by 5 bases and J by 5 bases, leaving 14 bases between them. For the CDR3, the DNA is TGTGCCAGCAGCGTATTGGGCAGAGAAGATACGCAGTATTTT. Translated: CASSVLGREDTQYF.

The chain employs TRBV7-2 and TRBJ1-5, with D unclear. V was pared by 5 bases and J by 3 bases, with 5 bases between. This CDR3 is built from 12 residues. In germline, CDR1 is SGHTA, CDR2 FQGNSA. The DNA for the CDR3 is TGTGCCAGCAGCATTAACAATCAGCCCCAGCATTTT. This encodes CASSINNQPQHF.

The J gene is TRBJ2-7, the V gene TRBV27, with D perhaps TRBD1 or TRBD2 (5 bases each). Trimming took 5 bases from V and 3 from J, leaving 11 bases between them. CDR1 is MNHEY and CDR2 is SMNVEV in the germline V gene (reference sequence). The CDR3 has 13 residues. The CDR3 region is CASSEGRSYEQYF. The CDR3 region has the DNA TGTGCCAGCAGTGAGGGACGGAGCTACGAGCAGTACTTC.

This chain links TRBV7-2 with TRBJ1-1; D call uncertain. Germline CDR1 and CDR2: SGHTA and FQGNSA. The V gene lost 4 bases and the J gene lost 6 bases, with 15 bases spanning the gap. This CDR3 region has 14 residues. This chain's CDR3 is CASSSGRVISEAFF. Here the CDR3 DNA reads TGTGCCAGCAGCTCAGGTCGGGTTATCTCTGAAGCTTTCTTT. The complete variable domain, with remaining parts taken from reference TRBV7-2 and TRBJ1-1, reads GAGVSQSPSNKVTEKGKDVELRCDPISGHTALYWYRQSLGQGLEFLIYFQGNSAPDKSGLPSDRFSAERTGGSVSTLTIQRTQQEDSAVYLCASSSGRVISEAFFGQGTRLTVV.

The V gene is TRBV2, the J gene TRBJ1-4, with unresolved D. Germline values: CDR1 SNHLY, CDR2 FYNNEI. This CDR3 contains 15 residues. V was trimmed by 0 bases and J by 6 bases, leaving 11 bases between them. The CDR3 DNA reads as TGTGCCAGCAGTGAAGCGCGGAAACGGTATGAAAAACTGTTTTTT. Its translation is CASSEARKRYEKLFF.

The rearrangement joins TRBV4-2 to TRBJ1-5; D is ambiguous. The CDR3 runs to 15 residues. From germline, CDR1 is LGHNA and CDR2 YNFKEQ. V was clipped by 4 bases and J by 4 bases, with 14 bases between them. The CDR3 DNA follows: TGTGCCAGCAGCCTAGATGACCGACCGAATCAGCCCCAGCATTTT. Encoded protein: CASSLDDRPNQPQHF.

This clone was observed a single time. The chain recombines TRBV14 with TRBJ2-3; 11 nucleotides line up with TRBD1. V trimming: 10 bases; J trimming: 6 bases; junction bases outside the gene matches: 3. The CDR3 is 12 amino acids. Germline V gene sequence: CDR1 SGHDN, CDR2 FVKESK. In DNA, the CDR3 is TGTGCCACTGGACAGGGGGCGGATACGCAGTATTTT. Its translation: CATGQGADTQYF.

This chain connects TRBV14 to TRBJ2-5; D not certain. The V end lost 2 bases, the J end lost 1 base, and 11 bases lay between the germline ends. The length of the CDR3 is 15 residues. Germline values: CDR1 SGHDN, CDR2 FVKESK. The CDR3 here is CASSQISMGQETQYF. As DNA, the CDR3 is TGTGCCAGCAGCCAAATTTCTATGGGCCAAGAGACCCAGTACTTC.